Presented here are 17 T cell receptor beta chains from one specimen sequenced in a study of blood T cell repertoires in COVID-19. TCRdb keeps only in-frame clones here, not all; method: immunoSEQ multiplex PCR. This table holds around 620,000 clones, approximately 90% found once. Sequencing input: peripheral blood. Every receptor here comes from a woman under 30 with acute or convalescent COVID-19.

The chain uses TRBV4-2 and TRBJ2-1; 14 bases line up with TRBD2. Germline trimming cut 4 bases from V and 8 bases from J; bases unmatched to any gene: 10. The CDR3 is made up of 17 amino acids. Germline CDR1 and CDR2: LGHNA and YNFKEQ. The DNA for the CDR3 is TGTGCCAGCAGCCCTAGACTAGCGGGGGGGCCTTTCTATGAGCAGTTCTTC. It encodes CASSPRLAGGPFYEQFF.

This chain connects TRBV3-1 (or the pseudogene TRBV3-2) to TRBJ2-1, with 8 nucleotides matching TRBD2. This CDR3 comprises 15 residues. CDR1 and CDR2 from the germline V gene are LGHDT and YNNKEL (reference sequence). Germline trimming cut 4 bases from V and 8 bases from J; bases unmatched to any gene: 10. In DNA, the CDR3 is TGTGCCAGCAGCCCCGGGGGGGCCGTTAGCGATGAGCAGTTCTTC. It encodes CASSPGGAVSDEQFF.

The chain carries TRBV25-1 and TRBJ2-1; TRBD2 might be the D (5 bases). The CDR3 length is 16 residues. The germline V and J ends were trimmed by 3 bases and 3 bases, with 15 bases remaining between them. Germline CDR1 and CDR2: MGHDK and SYGVNS. Here the CDR3 reads CASSDGIGRVYNEQFF. DNA of the CDR3: TGTGCCAGCAGTGACGGGATCGGTCGGGTCTACAATGAGCAGTTCTTC.

The V and J genes are TRBV2 and TRBJ2-1; D remains unclear. The CDR3 is made up of 14 amino acids. Deletions cut 4 bases from V and 0 bases from J, with 7 bases between. CDR1 is SNHLY and CDR2 is FYNNEI in the germline V gene. CDR3 sequence reads: CASSAQSSYNEQFF. The CDR3 DNA reads TGTGCCAGCAGTGCACAGAGCTCCTACAATGAGCAGTTCTTC.

The chain has TRBV11-2 and TRBJ2-3; the D gene is possibly TRBD2 (5 bases). Trimming removed 8 bases at V and 2 bases at J, with 17 bases between. CDR3 length: 15 amino acids. From germline, CDR1 is SGHAT and CDR2 FQNNGV. Written as DNA, the CDR3 is TGTGCCAGCCTCGGGGAAGCTCGGCTCACAGATACGCAGTATTTT. Encoded protein: CASLGEARLTDTQYF. The whole variable domain, filled in from reference TRBV11-2 and TRBJ2-3, reads EAGVAQSPRYKIIEKRQSVAFWCNPISGHATLYWYQQILGQGPKLLIQFQNNGVVDDSQLPKDRFSAERLKGVDSTLKIQPAKLEDSAVYLCASLGEARLTDTQYFGPGTRLTVL.

The J gene is TRBJ1-1, the V gene TRBV5-5; D uncertain. This CDR3 region has 13 residues. Trimming removed 0 bases at V and 5 bases at J, with 8 bases between. Germline V gives CDR1 SGHKS, CDR2 YYEKEE (reference sequence). CDR3: CASSLAGKTEAFF. The DNA of the CDR3 is TGTGCCAGCAGCTTGGCGGGTAAGACTGAAGCTTTCTTT.

The chain recombines TRBV9 with TRBJ1-1, with 7 bases lining up with TRBD1. Per the germline V gene, CDR1 is SGDLS and CDR2 is YYNGEE. J lost 4 bases, V lost 3 bases, and 3 bases had no gene match. This CDR3 spans 13 amino acids. The CDR3 DNA sequence: TGTGCCAGCAGCGGAGCAGGGGGCACTGAAGCTTTCTTT. Translation: CASSGAGGTEAFF. Full variable domain (rest looked up from reference TRBV9 and TRBJ1-1): DSGVTQTPKHLITATGQRVTLRCSPRSGDLSVYWYQQSLDQGLQFLIQYYNGEERAKGNILERFSAQQFPDLHSELNLSSLELGDSALYFCASSGAGGTEAFFGQGTRLTVV.

The chain combines TRBV5-4 with TRBJ2-3; 11 positions agree with TRBD2. This CDR3 contains 15 residues. The germline V gene has CDR1 SGHNT and CDR2 YYREEE (reference sequence). Trimming removed 3 bases from V and 5 bases from J; junction bases left unmatched: 5. The CDR3, as DNA: TGTGCCAGCAGCTCCGGGACTAGCGGCTTAGATACGCAGTATTTT. Amino acid sequence: CASSSGTSGLDTQYF.

The chain is built from TRBV20-1 and TRBJ1-2; D possibly corresponds to TRBD1 (5 bases). Trimming removed 3 bases at V and 1 base at J, with 12 bases between. The CDR3 is made up of 14 amino acids. The V gene's germline CDR1 is DFQATT and CDR2 SNEGSKA (reference sequence). CDR3 loop: CSASPGGVNYGYTF. The DNA for the CDR3 is TGCAGTGCTAGTCCGGGGGGGGTTAACTATGGCTACACCTTC.

The chain has TRBV4-2 and TRBJ1-3; D unclear. Trimming removed 1 base from V and 4 bases from J, with 8 bases in between. The CDR3 runs 14 residues. CDR1 and CDR2 from the germline V gene are LGHNA and YNFKEQ. Here the CDR3 reads CASSQGRSGNTIYF. For the CDR3, the DNA is TGTGCCAGCAGCCAAGGGAGGTCCGGAAACACCATATATTTT.

This clone was detected only once. The V and J genes are TRBV29-1 and TRBJ2-3, with a tentative D call TRBD2 (7 bases). Germline V CDR1 and CDR2: SQVTM, ANQGSEA. The CDR3 runs to 14 residues. V was trimmed by 7 bases and J by 3 bases, leaving 17 bases between them. Written as DNA, the CDR3 is TGCAGCGCTGAGAGGGGGGGCCAGACAGATACGCAGTATTTT. It yields the protein CSAERGGQTDTQYF.

The V and J genes are TRBV3-1 (or the pseudogene TRBV3-2) and TRBJ2-1, with no clear D. The CDR3 extends over 15 amino acids. Per the germline V gene, CDR1 is LGHDT and CDR2 is YNNKEL (reference sequence). The V and J ends lost 0 bases and 4 bases respectively, with 10 bases between them. DNA of the CDR3: TGTGCCAGCAGCCAAGAGCCACATACATACAATGAGCAGTTCTTC. Translated: CASSQEPHTYNEQFF.

This clone was found a few times. The V call is TRBV7-9, the J call TRBJ1-5; the D is unclear. Germline CDR1 is SEHNR and CDR2 is FQNEAQ (reference sequence). CDR3 length: 12 residues. The V end lost 2 bases, the J end lost 11 bases, and 10 bases lay between the germline ends. The CDR3 bases are TGTGCCAGCAGCTTATCGACACGGACCCAGCATTTT. As protein: CASSLSTRTQHF.

The chain has TRBV4-2 and TRBJ2-1; D ambiguous. The CDR3 totals 18 residues. V was clipped by 4 bases and J by 0 bases, with 19 bases between them. Germline values: CDR1 LGHNA, CDR2 YNFKEQ. CDR3 nucleotide sequence: TGTGCCAGCAGCCCACGCCGGTCCTCTACCGGCTCCTACAATGAGCAGTTCTTC. Its translation is CASSPRRSSTGSYNEQFF.

The J gene is TRBJ1-3, the V gene TRBV6-5; perhaps TRBD1 as D (6 bases). Germline assignment: CDR1 MNHEY and CDR2 SVGAGI. V was shortened by 6 bases and J by 0 bases, with 12 bases between the two germline ends. The CDR3 has 15 residues. In DNA, the CDR3 is TGTGCCAGCAGCGCACAGGGCCTCTCTGGAAACACCATATATTTT. Translation: CASSAQGLSGNTIYF.

The J gene is TRBJ2-2, the V gene TRBV9; D gene uncertain. This CDR3 is 16 amino acids long. With 0 bases removed from V and 2 bases from J, the gap between germline ends came to 11 bases. The germline V gene encodes CDR1 SGDLS and CDR2 YYNGEE. The CDR3 reads CASSVGLALNTGELFF. The CDR3 region has the DNA TGTGCCAGCAGCGTAGGGTTAGCCCTTAACACCGGGGAGCTGTTTTTT.

The chain joins TRBV6-4 to TRBJ2-3, with 7 bases aligning to TRBD2. Germline lookup yields CDR1 MRHNA and CDR2 SNTAGT. J gave up 6 bases and V 3 bases, and 6 bases lay outside the gene matches. This CDR3 comprises 14 residues. CDR3 amino acids: CASSERGEADTQYF. CDR3 DNA sequence: TGTGCCAGCAGTGAACGGGGGGAAGCGGATACGCAGTATTTT.